The present TCR beta chain was sequenced within a study of blood T cells in healthy people across ages. The authors ran a second PCR of 7 to 11 cycles using a sample-barcoded 5' primer and a J-beta primer mix. From the 5' RACE reads, TCRdb called clonotypes with MiXCR, one entry per CDR3 protein. The sample includes approximately 1,100,000 distinct CDR3 sequences, over 35% of them seen just once. Germline CDR1 SQVTM, CDR2 ANQGSEA. The CDR3 is 12 residues long. V was pared by 7 bases and J by 11 bases, with 20 bases between. The chain combines TRBV29-1 with TRBJ2-5; D call uncertain. The specimen sequenced was blood. The sequence was collected from a woman aged 55-70 years in good health. The CDR3 nucleotides are TGCAGCGGTAGCATAATCCTAAATGAGCAGTACTTC. This translates into CSGSIILNEQYF.